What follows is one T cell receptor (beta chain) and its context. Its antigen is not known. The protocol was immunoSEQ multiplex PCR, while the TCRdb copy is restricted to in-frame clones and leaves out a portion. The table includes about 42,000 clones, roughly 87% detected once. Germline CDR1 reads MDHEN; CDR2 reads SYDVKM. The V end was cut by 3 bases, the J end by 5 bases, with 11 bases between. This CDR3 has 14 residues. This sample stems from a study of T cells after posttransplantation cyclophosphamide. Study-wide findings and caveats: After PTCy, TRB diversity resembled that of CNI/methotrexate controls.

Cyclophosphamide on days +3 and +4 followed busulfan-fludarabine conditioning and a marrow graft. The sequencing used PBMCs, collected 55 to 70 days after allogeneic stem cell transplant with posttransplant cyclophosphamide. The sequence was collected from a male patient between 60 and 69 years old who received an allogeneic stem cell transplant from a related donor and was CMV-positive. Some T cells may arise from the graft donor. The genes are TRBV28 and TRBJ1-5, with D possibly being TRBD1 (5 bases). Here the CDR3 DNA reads TGTGCCAGCAGTTTGCCCGGGGGGTATCAGCCCCAGCATTTT. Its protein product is CASSLPGGYQPQHF.